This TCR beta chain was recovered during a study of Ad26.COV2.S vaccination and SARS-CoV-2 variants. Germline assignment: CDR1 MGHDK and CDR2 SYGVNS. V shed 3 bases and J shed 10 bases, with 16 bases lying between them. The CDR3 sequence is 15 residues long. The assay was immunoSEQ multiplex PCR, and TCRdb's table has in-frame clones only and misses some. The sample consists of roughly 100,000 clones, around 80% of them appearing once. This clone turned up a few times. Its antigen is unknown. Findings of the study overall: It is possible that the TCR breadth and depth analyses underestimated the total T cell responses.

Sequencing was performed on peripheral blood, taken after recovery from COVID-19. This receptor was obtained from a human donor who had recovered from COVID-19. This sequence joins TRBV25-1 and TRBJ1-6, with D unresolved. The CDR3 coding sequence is TGTGCCAGCAGTGATGCCAGCTTCCCCAGCTCACCCCTCCACTTT. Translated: CASSDASFPSSPLHF.